The entry that follows covers one T cell receptor beta chain sequence. Using immunoSEQ multiplex PCR, the repertoire was profiled, and TCRdb retains in-frame clones only, with some absent. This table has under 500,000 clones, around 92% appearing once. Noted treatment: some 20 received Ad26.COV2.S at low or high dose, single or two shots; several received placebo; per-sample allocation not given. Specimens were obtained on day 63 following the first vaccine or placebo injection. Germline lookup yields CDR1 SGHTA and CDR2 FQGNSA. The CDR3 is made up of 12 amino acids. The V gene end was trimmed by 4 bases and the J gene end by 5 bases; junction bases not matched to a gene: 1. The data are from a study of Ad26.COV2.S vaccination and SARS-CoV-2 variants.

This clonotype was sampled from a person aged 18 to 59 who received the Ad26.COV2.S COVID-19 vaccine or a placebo. Here the sequenced sample was peripheral blood, taken in a trial of Ad26.COV2.S vaccine versus placebo. This rearrangement joins TRBV7-2 to TRBJ2-7; 8 bases are shared with TRBD1. CDR3 residues: CASSSTGDEQYF. CDR3 in DNA: TGTGCCAGCAGCTCGACAGGGGACGAGCAGTACTTC.